The rows below give T cell receptor beta chains drawn from one sample of a study of blood T cell repertoires in COVID-19. Repertoires were generated with immunoSEQ multiplex PCR, while TCRdb's copy carries only in-frame clones and drops some. The sample contains under 95,000 clones, about 90% of which appear only once. Sequencing input: peripheral blood. These TCRs come from a woman aged 45-65 years in a cohort sampled during active COVID-19. CDR3s leave out the opening cysteine and the closing phenylalanine or tryptophan. Each record gives: J gene, V gene, CDR3 protein.

TRBJ2-3 | TRBV19 | ASSGLGAGVGDTQY
TRBJ2-7 | TRBV27 | ASTSGTGGYEQY
TRBJ2-7 | TRBV19 | ASSISSGRMYEQY
TRBJ2-1 | TRBV3-1/TRBV3-2 | ASSQADNEQF
TRBJ2-5 | TRBV7-6 | ASSLVGGRAQETQY
TRBJ1-2 | TRBV6-5 | ASSKDSNYGYT
TRBJ2-1 | TRBV10-3 | AISPGRKNEQF
TRBJ1-2 | TRBV11-2 | ASSLDLNRVGYT
TRBJ2-7 | TRBV18 | ASSPPIEAGGEQY
TRBJ2-7 | TRBV27 | ASSWDRGYEQY
TRBJ1-5 | TRBV4-1 | ASSQRLGGTYSNQPQH
TRBJ2-7 | TRBV11-2 | ASSKDTRSYEQY
TRBJ1-5 | TRBV7-9 | ASAIGSGQPQH
TRBJ2-7 | TRBV6-5 | ASTFQQRGEQY
TRBJ2-5 | TRBV5-6 | ASSRTGTGSETQY
TRBJ1-1 | TRBV3-1/TRBV3-2 | ASSQAGVDEAF
TRBJ2-7 | TRBV18 | ASSPPGQGALEQY
TRBJ2-5 | TRBV11-3 | ASSFGRGVETQY
TRBJ2-7 | TRBV19 | ASSLGTGLYEQY
TRBJ1-3 | TRBV2 | ASNRGTGGISGNTIY
TRBJ1-3 | TRBV28 | ASSSGPGTEDGNTIY
TRBJ1-6 | TRBV3-1/TRBV3-2 | ASRTGDASSPLH
TRBJ2-2 | TRBV4-1 | ASSRGGVNTGELF
TRBJ1-1 | TRBV3-1/TRBV3-2 | ASSQGTGITEAF
TRBJ1-1 | TRBV19 | ASSQPTGGTEAF